The 14 T cell receptor beta chains in this list originate from one sample, sequenced in a study of early T cells in non-severe SARS-CoV-2 infection. From the 5' RACE reads, TCRdb called clonotypes with MiXCR, one entry per CDR3 protein. The profile covers approximately 40,000 distinct CDR3 sequences, with roughly 11% appearing a single time and around 9.8% taken by the ten largest. The sample taken for sequencing was whole blood. The receptors originated from an adult who was a healthcare worker with PCR-confirmed SARS-CoV-2 infection or an uninfected control (not recorded which).

This clonotype was seen more than once but under ten times. This chain links TRBV19 with TRBJ2-7; D perhaps matches TRBD1 (6 bases). Germline V gene lookup returns CDR1 LNHDA and CDR2 SQIVND (reference sequence). V lost 2 bases to trimming and J lost 6 bases, with 20 bases between them. The CDR3 is 16 amino acids. CDR3 nucleotides: TGTGCCAGTAGTATATTGCGGACAGTCCTCTATACCGAGCAGTACTTC. The encoded protein is CASSILRTVLYTEQYF.

The gene calls are TRBV7-9 and TRBJ2-7; TRBD2 aligns across 7 bases. This CDR3 has 15 residues. The V and J ends lost 5 bases and 2 bases, in that order; junction bases with no gene match: 9. CDR1 and CDR2 from the germline V gene are SEHNR and FQNEAQ (reference sequence). CDR3 coding DNA: TGTGCCAGCAGCCACATCGGGGAGGGTCCCTACGAGCAGTACTTC. This translates into CASSHIGEGPYEQYF.

This clonotype was detected ten times or more. The rearrangement links TRBV12-3 or TRBV12-4 to TRBJ2-3, with D maybe TRBD1 (6 bases). Trimming left V 5 bases short and J 0 bases short, with 12 bases between. The length of the CDR3 is 15 residues. In DNA, the CDR3 is TGTGCCAGCAGTCAAACAGGGACAAGCACAGATACGCAGTATTTT. Translation: CASSQTGTSTDTQYF.

This clonotype was observed at least ten times. The gene calls are TRBV2 and TRBJ1-5; TRBD1 might be the D (5 bases). Germline V gene data show CDR1 as SNHLY and CDR2 as FYNNEI. Trimming cost V 7 bases and J 2 bases, with 12 bases left between them. The CDR3 contains 14 residues. The CDR3 region is CASNTQGGNQPQHF. Written as DNA, the CDR3 is TGTGCCAGCAATACTCAGGGTGGCAATCAGCCCCAGCATTTT.

In this sample, this clonotype turned up many times. The CDR3 region is CASMKAGARASGANVLTF. The CDR3, as DNA: TGTGCCAGCATGAAGGCGGGGGCTAGAGCCTCTGGGGCCAACGTCCTGACTTTC. The chain couples TRBV11-2 to TRBJ2-6; D possibly corresponds to TRBD2 (7 bases). The V gene's germline CDR1 is SGHAT and CDR2 FQNNGV. V was shortened by 7 bases and J by 0 bases, with 19 bases between the two germline ends. CDR3 length: 18 residues.

The V gene is TRBV18, the J gene TRBJ2-1, with D possibly being TRBD1 (5 bases). The V and J ends lost 1 base and 9 bases respectively, with 19 bases between them. The CDR3 spans 16 residues. Germline CDR1 and CDR2: KGHSH and LQKENI. The CDR3 DNA reads TGTGCCAGCTCACCACGGCGCGACAGCTTAGTGGGTGAGCAGTTCTTC. Translated: CASSPRRDSLVGEQFF.

This clonotype was detected once. This sequence joins TRBV3-1 and TRBJ1-5; D is undetermined. Germline V gives CDR1 LGHDT, CDR2 YNNKEL (reference sequence). V was clipped by 4 bases and J by 0 bases, with 10 bases between them. This CDR3 comprises 15 residues. The CDR3 sequence is CASSRDLSSNQPQHF. The DNA of the CDR3 is TGTGCCAGCAGCCGAGATTTGAGTAGCAATCAGCCCCAGCATTTT.

The chain employs TRBV6-6 and TRBJ2-7; D is possibly TRBD1 (6 bases). The germline CDR1 and CDR2 sequences are MNHNY and SVGAGI (reference sequence). V lost 0 bases to trimming and J lost 3 bases, with 9 bases between them. This CDR3 contains 14 residues. CDR3 bases: TGTGCCAGCAGTTACTCTGGGGGCCTCTACGAGCAGTACTTC. This codes for CASSYSGGLYEQYF.

This clonotype was picked up many times. The rearrangement links TRBV24-1 to TRBJ2-7; D might be TRBD1 or TRBD2, each matching 5 bases. This CDR3 spans 12 amino acids. The germline CDR1 and CDR2 sequences are KGHDR and SFDVKD. The V gene lost 9 bases and the J gene lost 0 bases, with 8 bases spanning the gap. For the CDR3, the DNA is TGTGCCACCGGGGGTAGCTCCTACGAGCAGTACTTC. Translated: CATGGSSYEQYF.

This clonotype was seen a handful of times. The V call is TRBV9, the J call TRBJ2-3, with 8 bases that match TRBD2. The CDR3 covers 15 residues. CDR1 and CDR2 (germline): SGDLS, YYNGEE. V shed 2 bases, J shed 2 bases, and the junction held 4 bases outside the gene matches. The CDR3 DNA sequence: TGTGCCAGCAGCGTCTCTAGCGGGTACACAGATACGCAGTATTTT. It encodes CASSVSSGYTDTQYF.

On this clonotype: This may stem from a read error, because a much larger clone lies one nucleotide away. The chain links TRBV6-2 or TRBV6-3 to TRBJ2-7; D gene uncertain. The CDR3 runs 14 residues. Germline V gives CDR1 MNHEY, CDR2 SVGEGT. This CDR3 is CASSYPSKGDELYF. CDR3 coding DNA: TGTGCCAGCAGTTACCCCAGCAAAGGTGACGAGCTGTACTTC.

This clonotype was counted ten times or more. The genes are TRBV10-3 and TRBJ1-1; possibly TRBD1 for D (6 bases). V dropped 6 bases and J dropped 6 bases, with 20 bases sitting between them. This CDR3 region has 15 residues. Looked up from germline, CDR1 is ENHRY and CDR2 is SYGVKD. CDR3 in amino acids: CAIRSILSEGAEAFF. The CDR3 DNA is TGTGCCATCAGGTCCATACTCTCTGAGGGGGCTGAAGCTTTCTTT.

The chain links TRBV29-1 to TRBJ1-1, with a tentative D call TRBD1 (5 bases). Germline V lookup: CDR1 SQVTM, CDR2 ANQGSEA. Trimming cost V 5 bases and J 1 base, with 11 bases left between them. This CDR3 has 13 amino acids. The CDR3 nucleotides are TGCAGCGTTCAAAGGACACCGAACACTGAAGCTTTCTTT. Its translation: CSVQRTPNTEAFF.

The chain combines TRBV11-2 with TRBJ2-7, with D uncertain. The germline V gene has CDR1 SGHAT and CDR2 FQNNGV. There are 12 residues in the CDR3. Trimming pared 3 bases from V and 5 bases from J, leaving 8 bases between. CDR3: CASSFGLNEQYF. The CDR3 coding sequence is TGTGCCAGCAGCTTCGGATTGAACGAGCAGTACTTC.